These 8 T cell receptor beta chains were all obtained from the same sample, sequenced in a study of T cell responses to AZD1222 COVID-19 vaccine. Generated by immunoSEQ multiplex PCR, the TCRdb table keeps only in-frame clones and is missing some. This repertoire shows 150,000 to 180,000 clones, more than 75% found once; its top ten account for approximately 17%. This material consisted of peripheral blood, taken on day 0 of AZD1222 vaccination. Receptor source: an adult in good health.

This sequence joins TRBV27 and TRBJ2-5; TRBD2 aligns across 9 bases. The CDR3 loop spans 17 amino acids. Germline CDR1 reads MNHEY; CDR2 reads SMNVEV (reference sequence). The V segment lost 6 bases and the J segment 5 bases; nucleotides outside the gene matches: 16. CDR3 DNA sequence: TGTGCCAGCAGCCGACTAGCGGACGCGATGACGGGGGAGACCCAGTACTTC. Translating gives CASSRLADAMTGETQYF.

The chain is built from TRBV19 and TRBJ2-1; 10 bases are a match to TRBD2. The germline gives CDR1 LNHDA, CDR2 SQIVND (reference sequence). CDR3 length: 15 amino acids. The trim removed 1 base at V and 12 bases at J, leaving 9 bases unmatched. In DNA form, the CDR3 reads TGTGCCAGTAGTATAGGTAGCGGGGGGCCCGGTCGGCAGTTCTTC. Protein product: CASSIGSGGPGRQFF.

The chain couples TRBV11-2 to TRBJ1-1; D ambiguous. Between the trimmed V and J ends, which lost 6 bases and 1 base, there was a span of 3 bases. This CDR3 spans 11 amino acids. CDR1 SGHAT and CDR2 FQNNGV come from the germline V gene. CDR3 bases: TGTGCCAGCAGTGAGAACACTGAAGCTTTCTTT. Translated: CASSENTEAFF.

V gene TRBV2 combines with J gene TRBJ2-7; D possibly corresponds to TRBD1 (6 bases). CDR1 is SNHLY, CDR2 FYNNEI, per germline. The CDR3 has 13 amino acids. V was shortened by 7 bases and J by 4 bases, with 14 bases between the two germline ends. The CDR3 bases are TGTGCCAGCAACGGGCAGGGGATTTACGAGCAGTACTTC. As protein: CASNGQGIYEQYF.

The CDR3 nucleotides read TGTGCCAGCAGCTTGACGGGGGGGCCCACCGGGGAGCTGTTTTTT. Its translation: CASSLTGGPTGELFF. J is TRBJ2-2 and V is TRBV5-4; 8 bases are a match to TRBD2. V was clipped by 1 base and J by 4 bases; unmatched bases: 3. Germline-derived CDR1 and CDR2 are SGHNT and YYREEE (reference sequence). The CDR3 loop spans 15 amino acids.

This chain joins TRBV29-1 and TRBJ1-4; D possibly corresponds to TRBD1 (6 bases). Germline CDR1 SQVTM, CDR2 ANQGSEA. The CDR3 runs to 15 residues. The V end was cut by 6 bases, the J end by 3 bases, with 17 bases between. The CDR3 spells CSVRTRQVPNEKLFF. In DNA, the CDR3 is TGCAGCGTGCGGACCCGACAGGTCCCTAATGAAAAACTGTTTTTT.

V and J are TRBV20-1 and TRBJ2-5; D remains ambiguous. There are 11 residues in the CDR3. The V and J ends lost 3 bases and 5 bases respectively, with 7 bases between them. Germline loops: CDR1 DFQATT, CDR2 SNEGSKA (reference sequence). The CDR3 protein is CSASAGETQYF. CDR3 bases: TGCAGTGCTAGTGCCGGGGAGACCCAGTACTTC.

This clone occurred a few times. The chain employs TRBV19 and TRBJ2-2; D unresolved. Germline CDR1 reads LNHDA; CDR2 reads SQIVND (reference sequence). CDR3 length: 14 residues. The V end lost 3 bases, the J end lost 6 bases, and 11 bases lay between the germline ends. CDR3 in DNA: TGTGCCAGTAGTATCCTACCGACCGCCGGGGAGCTGTTTTTT. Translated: CASSILPTAGELFF.